This T cell receptor (beta chain) came from a study of blood T cell repertoires in COVID-19. Turning to the study itself: Donors in the United States, Italy and Spain gave samples during acute or convalescent COVID-19.

Clones were read by immunoSEQ multiplex PCR, and TCRdb kept only the in-frame ones, dropping some. The table records around 150,000 clones, approximately 87% of them present only once. CDR3 size: 15 residues. V gave up 3 bases and J gave up 5 bases; unmatched junction bases: 5. Germline-derived CDR1 and CDR2 are SGDLS and YYNGEE. The V call is TRBV9, the J call TRBJ2-1; 10 bases map to TRBD2. The sequence came from a woman in her thirties or forties with acute or convalescent COVID-19. Material: peripheral blood. The CDR3 bases are TGTGCCAGCAGCGGCAGCGGGGGGGTTAACAATGAGCAGTTCTTC. Translated: CASSGSGGVNNEQFF.